Presented here are 11 T cell receptor beta chains from one specimen sequenced in a study of human T cells and chemical hapten exposure. One entry per CDR3 protein results from TCRdb running MiXCR on the RACE reads. The data contain approximately 260,000 distinct CDR3 sequences, 8.6% of them seen just once; the ten biggest clones take up 2.3%. As for time point: pre-sensitization, week 0. Specified treatment: therapeutic diphenylcyclopropenone sensitization with weekly scalp DPC. This material consisted of whole blood, taken in connection with sensitization to the hapten diphenylcyclopropenone (DPC). Receptor source: a woman aged 40 to 50 with alopecia areata. Some clones in this sample may be carry-over from other donors' samples.

This clonotype has a count of ten or more. V is TRBV7-2 and J is TRBJ2-5; D not resolved. Trimming left V 6 bases short and J 2 bases short, with 10 bases between. Germline V gene sequence: CDR1 SGHTA, CDR2 FQGNSA. The CDR3 totals 13 residues. The CDR3 region has the DNA TGTGCCAGCAGGCCGACCGCACAAGAGACCCAGTACTTC. Residues: CASRPTAQETQYF.

The chain is built from TRBV28 and TRBJ2-7, with unresolved D. Germline V gene sequence: CDR1 MDHEN, CDR2 SYDVKM. Trimming shortened V by 7 bases and J by 0 bases, and 10 bases separated the two germline ends. This CDR3 region has 13 residues. CDR3 loop: CASNRLSSYEQYF. DNA for the CDR3: TGTGCCAGCAATCGCCTCAGCTCCTACGAGCAGTACTTC.

J is TRBJ1-6 and V is TRBV6-5; no definite D call. The CDR3 loop spans 14 amino acids. Looked up from germline, CDR1 is MNHEY and CDR2 is SVGAGI. V gave up 4 bases and J gave up 7 bases, with 11 bases separating them. The CDR3 bases are TGTGCCAGCAGTTGGACCGAGGGCAATTCACCCCTCCACTTT. It specifies CASSWTEGNSPLHF.

The V call is TRBV2, the J call TRBJ1-5; no firm D call. This CDR3 is built from 13 residues. Germline CDR1 and CDR2: SNHLY and FYNNEI. Trimming shortened V by 7 bases and J by 1 base, and 8 bases separated the two germline ends. The CDR3, as DNA: TGTGCCAGCAAAGGAGACAGCAATCAGCCCCAGCATTTT. Amino acids: CASKGDSNQPQHF.

The chain links TRBV9 to TRBJ1-3, with no clear D. Trimming removed 3 bases at V and 0 bases at J, with 13 bases between. CDR1 and CDR2 (germline): SGDLS, YYNGEE. This CDR3 comprises 16 residues. The CDR3, as DNA: TGTGCCAGCAGCGCTGGTAGAGGAAGCTCTGGAAACACCATATATTTT. Translation gives CASSAGRGSSGNTIYF.

This clonotype was counted between two and nine times. The rearrangement links TRBV6-5 to TRBJ1-5; perhaps TRBD1 as D (5 bases). Trimming took off 6 bases at V and 5 bases at J, with 17 bases between the two ends. There are 15 residues in the CDR3. Germline V lookup: CDR1 MNHEY, CDR2 SVGAGI. This chain's CDR3 is CASRPGGTTHQPQHF. The DNA for the CDR3 is TGTGCCAGCAGACCCGGGGGTACAACGCATCAGCCCCAGCATTTT.

This clonotype was recorded a few times. V and J are TRBV6-1 and TRBJ1-4, with a possible D match to TRBD1 (5 bases). With 0 bases removed from V and 7 bases from J, the gap between germline ends came to 15 bases. Germline assignment: CDR1 MNHNS and CDR2 SASEGT. The CDR3 is made up of 16 amino acids. The CDR3 nucleotides are TGTGCCAGCAGTGAAGCGGAGGTCCCGGGGCGTGAAAAACTGTTTTTT. It yields the protein CASSEAEVPGREKLFF.

There are many counts of this clonotype. The chain joins TRBV20-1 to TRBJ2-7; perhaps D is TRBD1 or TRBD2 (6 bases each). The germline V and J ends were trimmed by 3 bases and 1 base, with 16 bases remaining between them. Germline CDR1 DFQATT, CDR2 SNEGSKA (reference sequence). The CDR3 runs to 15 residues. CDR3: CSASRGGGLSYEQYF. DNA for the CDR3: TGCAGTGCTAGTCGCGGTGGGGGGCTTTCCTACGAGCAGTACTTC.

In this sample, this clonotype turned up many times. The chain links TRBV7-2 to TRBJ2-1; 7 bases align to TRBD1. Per the germline V gene, CDR1 is SGHTA and CDR2 is FQGNSA. Unmatched junction bases numbered 13, after V lost 5 bases and J lost 6 bases. CDR3 length equals 16 residues. The CDR3 loop reads CASSRAGTRTGNEQFF. The CDR3 region has the DNA TGTGCCAGCAGCCGAGCCGGGACCAGGACAGGCAATGAGCAGTTCTTC.

This chain joins TRBV29-1 and TRBJ2-3, with D unresolved. Trimming stripped 4 bases from V and 2 bases from J, with 7 bases between. CDR3 length equals 12 residues. Germline V CDR1 and CDR2: SQVTM, ANQGSEA. The CDR3 loop is CSVAGYTDTQYF. DNA for the CDR3: TGCAGCGTTGCGGGTTACACAGATACGCAGTATTTT.

This clonotype appeared a few times. J is TRBJ2-2 and V is TRBV12-3 or TRBV12-4; TRBD2 matches at 12 bases. The CDR3 is made up of 15 amino acids. Germline trimming cut 4 bases from V and 6 bases from J; bases unmatched to any gene: 3. Here the CDR3 DNA reads TGTGCCAGCAGTTGGACTAGCGGGATCTCCGGGGAGCTGTTTTTT. This translates into CASSWTSGISGELFF.